This T cell receptor (beta chain) was obtained from a study of blood T cell repertoires in COVID-19. Between the trimmed V and J ends, which lost 2 bases and 3 bases, there was a span of 11 bases. This CDR3 is 14 amino acids long. CDR1 and CDR2 from the germline V gene are SGHVS and FQNEAQ. TCRdb keeps only in-frame clones here, not all; method: immunoSEQ multiplex PCR. The sample records about 300,000 clones, around 90% being singletons. This clonotype was sampled from a man younger than 35 with active or convalescent COVID-19. The J gene is TRBJ2-7, the V gene TRBV7-8, with a tentative D call TRBD1 (6 bases). The specimen sequenced was peripheral blood. CDR3 DNA: TGTGCCAGCAGCTTATGGGACACCGACTACGAGCAGTACTTC. As protein: CASSLWDTDYEQYF.